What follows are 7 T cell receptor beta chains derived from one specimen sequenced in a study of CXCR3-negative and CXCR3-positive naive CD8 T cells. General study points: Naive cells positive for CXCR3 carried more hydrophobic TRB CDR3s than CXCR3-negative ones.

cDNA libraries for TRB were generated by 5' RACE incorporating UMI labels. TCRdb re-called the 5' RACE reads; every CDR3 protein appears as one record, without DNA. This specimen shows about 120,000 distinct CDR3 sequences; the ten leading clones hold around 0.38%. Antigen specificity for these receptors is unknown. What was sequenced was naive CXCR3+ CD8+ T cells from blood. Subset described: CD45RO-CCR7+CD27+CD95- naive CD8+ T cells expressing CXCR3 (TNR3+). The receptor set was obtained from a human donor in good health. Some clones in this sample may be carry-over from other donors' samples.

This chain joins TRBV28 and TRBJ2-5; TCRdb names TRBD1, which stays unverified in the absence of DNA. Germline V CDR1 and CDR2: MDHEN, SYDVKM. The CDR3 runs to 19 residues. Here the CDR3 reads CASSFPADRGSMYQETQYF. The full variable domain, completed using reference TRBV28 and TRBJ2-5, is DVKVTQSSRYLVKRTGEKVFLECVQDMDHENMFWYRQDPGLGLRLIYFSYDVKMKEKGDIPEGYSVSREKKERFSLILESASTNQTSMYLCASSFPADRGSMYQETQYFGPGTRLLVL.

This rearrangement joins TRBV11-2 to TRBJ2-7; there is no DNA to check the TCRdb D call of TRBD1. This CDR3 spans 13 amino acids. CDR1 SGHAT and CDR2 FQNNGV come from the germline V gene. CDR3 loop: CASSLGSRHEQYF.

CDR3: CASSFFGLVDPQYF. This rearrangement joins TRBV7-9 to TRBJ2-3; TCRdb names TRBD2, which stays unverified in the absence of DNA. The CDR3 spans 14 residues. CDR1 is SEHNR and CDR2 is FQNEAQ in the germline V gene (reference sequence).

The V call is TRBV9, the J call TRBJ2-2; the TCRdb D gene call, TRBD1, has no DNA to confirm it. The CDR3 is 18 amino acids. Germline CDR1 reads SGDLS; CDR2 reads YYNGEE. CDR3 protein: CANSVGMGATPNTGELFF.

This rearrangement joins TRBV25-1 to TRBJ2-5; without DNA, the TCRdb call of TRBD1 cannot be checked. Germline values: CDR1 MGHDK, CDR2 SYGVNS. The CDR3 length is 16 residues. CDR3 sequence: CASSDRIGTRGETQYF.

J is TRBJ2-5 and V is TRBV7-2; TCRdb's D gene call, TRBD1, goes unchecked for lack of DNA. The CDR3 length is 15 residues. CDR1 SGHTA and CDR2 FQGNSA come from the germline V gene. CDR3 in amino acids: CASSLWGQRRETQYF.

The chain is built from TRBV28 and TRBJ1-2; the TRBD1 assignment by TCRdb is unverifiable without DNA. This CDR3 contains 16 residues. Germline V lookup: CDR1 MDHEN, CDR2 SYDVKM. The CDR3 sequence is CASSPWTGGSGYGYTF.